A selection of T cell receptor beta chains follows, all from one sample in a study of cytomegalovirus exposure and HLA in healthy donors. Method: immunoSEQ multiplex PCR; TCRdb's copy keeps in-frame clones and lacks some. The profile shows under 200,000 clones, approximately 81% of them singletons. The specimen was PBMCs. These TCRs come from a female donor in good health and CMV-seronegative. Each CDR3 is given with its conserved first and last residue. D genes are given only for firm matches. Size values are once, few and many counts, or a class for expanded clones, and some rows have none.

V	size	length	J	D	DNA	CDR3
TRBV4-3	NA	17	TRBJ2-3	TRBD2	TGCGCCAGCAGCCCCCAACGGAGCGGGGGGAGCACAGATACGCAGTATTTT	CASSPQRSGGSTDTQYF
TRBV27	NA	14	TRBJ1-1	NA	TGTGCCAGCAGTCCCAGTTGGGGCGGCACTGAAGCTTTCTTT	CASSPSWGGTEAFF
TRBV28	NA	14	TRBJ1-1	NA	TGTGCCAGCCGAAGGGGAGGTTCAGGGACTGAAGCTTTCTTT	CASRRGGSGTEAFF
TRBV6-5	few	16	TRBJ1-1	NA	TGTGCCAGCAGTTACTCTTTGGGGGACATGAACACTGAAGCTTTCTTT	CASSYSLGDMNTEAFF
TRBV28	NA	14	TRBJ1-1	NA	TGTGCCAGCAGTGCATACAGGTTGAACACTGAAGCTTTCTTT	CASSAYRLNTEAFF
TRBV18	NA	16	TRBJ2-3	TRBD1	TGTGCCAGCTCACCTCTGGGACAGGGGAGGGCAGATACGCAGTATTTT	CASSPLGQGRADTQYF
TRBV6-6	NA	14	TRBJ1-6	TRBD1	TGTGCCAGCAGTCGGGACAGGGGCGGGTCACCCCTCCACTTT	CASSRDRGGSPLHF
TRBV18	NA	16	TRBJ1-1	NA	TGTGCCAGCTCACCACCGGTCAGGGTCGGGAACACTGAAGCTTTCTTT	CASSPPVRVGNTEAFF
TRBV7-6	once	14	TRBJ2-7	TRBD1	TGTGCCAGCAGCTTAGACAGGGGTCCCTACGAGCAGTACTTC	CASSLDRGPYEQYF
TRBV28	NA	15	TRBJ1-5	TRBD1	TGTGCCAGCAGTTTTGGACAGGCGAGCAATCAGCCCCAGCATTTT	CASSFGQASNQPQHF
TRBV7-9	NA	18	TRBJ2-7	NA	TGTGCCAGCAGCTCCATCACCTCCGGGGAGTATAGCGCCTACGAGCAGTACTTC	CASSSITSGEYSAYEQYF
TRBV27	NA	16	TRBJ2-7	TRBD2	TGTGCCAGCAGTTTGGTGGGGGGGACTCCTAACGGCGAGCAGTACTTC	CASSLVGGTPNGEQYF
TRBV28	once	16	TRBJ1-1	NA	NA	CASSSSRGGRQTEAFF
TRBV7-2	NA	16	TRBJ2-1	TRBD2	TGTGCCAGCAGCTTAAGGTCTAGCGGGGGGTACAATGAGCAGTTCTTC	CASSLRSSGGYNEQFF
TRBV18	NA	14	TRBJ2-2	NA	TGTGCCAGCTCACTGGGGCCTTTCACCGGGGAGCTGTTTTTT	CASSLGPFTGELFF
TRBV6-4	NA	17	TRBJ2-2	TRBD2	TGTGCCAGCAGTGTGCGGGGGGACGGATCGAACACCGGGGAGCTGTTTTTT	CASSVRGDGSNTGELFF
TRBV28	NA	13	TRBJ1-1	NA	TGTGCCAGCACCCCTGGGGCGGACACTGAAGCTTTCTTT	CASTPGADTEAFF
TRBV27	NA	13	TRBJ1-1	NA	TGTGCCAGCAGACCCACAAGCGGCACTGAGGCTTTCTTT	CASRPTSGTEAFF
TRBV13	medium-sized	18	TRBJ2-2	TRBD2	TGTGCCAGCAGCTTCGGACTAGCGGGGGCCCTGAACACCGGGGAGCTGTTTTTT	CASSFGLAGALNTGELFF
TRBV21-1	once	13	TRBJ2-7	NA	TGTGCCAGCAGCCCGGACAGGGCCTACGAGCAGTACTTC	CASSPDRAYEQYF
TRBV5-8	NA	15	TRBJ2-1	TRBD2	TGTGCCAGCAGCGCCGGGACTAGCGATTACAATGAGCAGTTCTTC	CASSAGTSDYNEQFF
TRBV10-3	NA	13	TRBJ1-1	TRBD1	TGTGCCATCAGTGACGGCAGGGGGCGAGAAGCTTTCTTT	CAISDGRGREAFF
TRBV30	NA	14	TRBJ1-6	TRBD1	TGTGCCTGGAGGACTAAGGGGGCGACTTCACCCCTCCACTTT	CAWRTKGATSPLHF
TRBV19	NA	15	TRBJ1-5	NA	TGTGCCAGTAGTTCGGGGAGGGGGAGCAATCAGCCCCAGCATTTT	CASSSGRGSNQPQHF
TRBV28	few	18	TRBJ2-1	TRBD2	TGTGCCAGCAGTTTACCCCCGTTACGGCGGGAGTTGATCAATGAGCAGTTCTTC	CASSLPPLRRELINEQFF
TRBV10-1	few	14	TRBJ1-1	NA	TGCGCCAGCAGTGCAAACCGTGCCGGCACTGAAGCTTTCTTT	CASSANRAGTEAFF
TRBV29-1	NA	14	TRBJ2-3	TRBD1	TGCAGCGTTAACCTGGGACAGGTTGACGATACGCAGTATTTT	CSVNLGQVDDTQYF
TRBV9	few	15	TRBJ2-1	TRBD2	TGTGCCAGCAGCGTAGAGGGCGGGGGGGCCGGTGAGCAGTTCTTC	CASSVEGGGAGEQFF
TRBV7-6	few	13	TRBJ2-5	TRBD2	TGTGCCAGCAGACGGACTAGCGGAGAGACCCAGTACTTC	CASRRTSGETQYF
TRBV9	NA	14	TRBJ2-7	NA	TGTGCCAGCAGCGTAGGTCTACTCTCCTACGAGCAGTACTTC	CASSVGLLSYEQYF
TRBV29-1	NA	15	TRBJ1-5	TRBD1	TGCAGCGTTGGAACAGGGGGCGCTGGCAATCAGCCCCAGCATTTT	CSVGTGGAGNQPQHF